A single sample gave rise to the 26 T cell receptor beta chains below, sequenced in a study of identical twins. From the 5' RACE reads, TCRdb called clonotypes with MiXCR, one entry per CDR3 protein. The sample shows around 220,000 distinct CDR3 sequences, roughly a tenth of them seen only once. Sequenced: memory T cells sorted from blood. Receptors were obtained from a man aged 50-60 years in good health.

J is TRBJ1-5 and V is TRBV20-1; perhaps TRBD1 as D (5 bases). V was cut by 1 base and J by 0 bases, with 10 bases left in between. The CDR3 is made up of 15 amino acids. Germline V gene data show CDR1 as DFQATT and CDR2 as SNEGSKA (reference sequence). The CDR3, as DNA: TGCAGTGCTAGAGTAAAGGGGAATAGCAATCAGCCCCAGCATTTT. The encoded protein is CSARVKGNSNQPQHF.

This clonotype turned up a few times. This rearrangement joins TRBV20-1 to TRBJ2-2, with 7 bases lining up with TRBD2. CDR3 length: 17 residues. The germline V gene encodes CDR1 DFQATT and CDR2 SNEGSKA (reference sequence). J gave up 3 bases and V 2 bases, and 12 bases lay outside the gene matches. The CDR3 sequence is CSARSLETSYDTGELFF. The CDR3 coding sequence is TGCAGTGCTAGATCCCTAGAGACTAGCTACGACACCGGGGAGCTGTTTTTT.

This clonotype was recorded many times. The chain employs TRBV20-1 and TRBJ1-1; TRBD1 matches at 7 bases. Germline assignment: CDR1 DFQATT and CDR2 SNEGSKA (reference sequence). After removal of 4 bases from V and 5 bases from J, the junction contained 7 bases not matched to a gene. The CDR3 has 13 amino acids. CDR3 DNA sequence: TGCAGTGCTAACCGACAGGGTTTAACTGAAGCTTTCTTT. This sequence encodes CSANRQGLTEAFF.

Many counts were recorded for this clonotype. V gene TRBV4-1 combines with J gene TRBJ2-7; the D gene is possibly TRBD1 (6 bases). The CDR3 is 16 residues long. V was shortened by 1 base and J by 4 bases, with 17 bases between the two germline ends. Germline values: CDR1 MGHRA, CDR2 YSYEKL. This CDR3 is CASSQGQGIGAYEQYF. The CDR3 nucleotides read TGCGCCAGCAGCCAAGGCCAGGGGATCGGAGCGTACGAGCAGTACTTC.

The chain recombines TRBV6-5 with TRBJ2-7; 7 positions agree with TRBD2. Germline lookup yields CDR1 MNHEY and CDR2 SVGAGI. V lost 4 bases, J lost 4 bases, and 13 bases stayed unmatched. CDR3 length: 16 amino acids. Here the CDR3 DNA reads TGTGCCAGCAGTTCTCGTCGCGGGGGTGGTGGTTACGAGCAGTACTTC. This sequence encodes CASSSRRGGGGYEQYF.

This clonotype was observed a handful of times. The rearrangement joins TRBV12-3 or TRBV12-4 to TRBJ2-3, with 9 bases fitting TRBD2. Trimming at V came to 2 bases and at J to 5 bases, leaving 11 bases not matched to a gene. There are 17 residues in the CDR3. For the CDR3, the DNA is TGTGCCAGCAGTTTACTGGGTAGCGGGGGTCGAGGAGATACGCAGTATTTT. Protein sequence: CASSLLGSGGRGDTQYF.

This clonotype was seen a handful of times. The chain has TRBV11-2 and TRBJ2-5; TRBD1 is a possible D gene (5 bases). V shed 2 bases and J shed 1 base, with 11 bases lying between them. This CDR3 region has 15 residues. In germline, CDR1 is SGHAT, CDR2 FQNNGV. The CDR3 DNA sequence: TGTGCCAGCAGCTTAATCAGGGTCGGCCAAGAGACCCAGTACTTC. Its translation is CASSLIRVGQETQYF.

The rearrangement joins TRBV28 to TRBJ1-4, with D possibly TRBD1 on 6 matching bases. There are 13 residues in the CDR3. The germline V and J ends were trimmed by 8 bases and 12 bases, with 19 bases remaining between them. Germline V gene data show CDR1 as MDHEN and CDR2 as SYDVKM. The CDR3 nucleotides are TGTGCCAGCCTATTGACAGGCGGGGCAGAACTGTTTTTT. Amino acids: CASLLTGGAELFF.

This clonotype was counted once. The chain uses TRBV10-3 and TRBJ2-3; 8 nucleotides match TRBD1. The V gene's germline CDR1 is ENHRY and CDR2 SYGVKD. The CDR3 is 15 amino acids. J lost 3 bases, V lost 4 bases, and 6 bases had no gene match. CDR3 loop: CAISGRTGNTDTQYF. In nucleotides, the CDR3 is TGTGCCATCAGTGGTAGGACAGGGAATACAGATACGCAGTATTTT.

The chain uses TRBV20-1 and TRBJ1-2; unclear D gene. CDR3 size: 14 residues. Germline V gives CDR1 DFQATT, CDR2 SNEGSKA (reference sequence). V lost 0 bases, J lost 0 bases, and 8 bases lay in between. For the CDR3, the DNA is TGCAGTGCTAGAGATTTTAAGGCTAACTATGGCTACACCTTC. This translates into CSARDFKANYGYTF.

The table lists this clonotype with many counts. V is TRBV5-1 and J is TRBJ1-1; 8 positions agree with TRBD1. The CDR3 length is 14 residues. Germline trimming cut 4 bases from V and 4 bases from J; bases unmatched to any gene: 6. Germline V gives CDR1 SGHRS, CDR2 YFSETQ. CDR3 nucleotide sequence: TGCGCCAGCAGCCGAGGACAGGGCGGCACTGAAGCTTTCTTT. Translation: CASSRGQGGTEAFF.

The table lists this clonotype with a few counts. The V and J genes are TRBV5-1 and TRBJ1-4; D is perhaps TRBD1 (5 bases). This CDR3 is built from 16 residues. CDR1 is SGHRS and CDR2 is YFSETQ in the germline V gene. V was pared by 0 bases and J by 3 bases, with 12 bases between. The CDR3 bases are TGCGCCAGCAGCTTGGGACAGACCCATGCTAATGAAAAACTGTTTTTT. Translating gives CASSLGQTHANEKLFF.

This clonotype was picked up many times. The rearrangement joins TRBV28 to TRBJ1-5, with 9 positions matching TRBD1. Germline CDR1 is MDHEN and CDR2 is SYDVKM. Trimming took 5 bases from V and 5 from J; bases not matched to a gene: 10. The CDR3 runs to 16 residues. CDR3: CASSGAGTGKHQPQHF. The CDR3 DNA follows: TGTGCCAGCAGTGGCGCCGGGACAGGGAAGCATCAGCCCCAGCATTTT.

This clonotype was observed many times. J is TRBJ2-1 and V is TRBV5-5, with 10 bases fitting TRBD1. Germline CDR1 and CDR2: SGHKS and YYEKEE (reference sequence). With 6 bases clipped from V and 5 bases from J, the junction kept 8 bases outside the gene matches. The CDR3 covers 15 residues. The CDR3: CASIPIGTGDNEQFF. For the CDR3, the DNA is TGTGCCAGCATCCCCATTGGGACAGGGGACAATGAGCAGTTCTTC. The full variable domain, completed using reference TRBV5-5 and TRBJ2-1, is DAGVTQSPTHLIKTRGQQVTLRCSPISGHKSVSWYQQVLGQGPQFIFQYYEKEERGRGNFPDRFSARQFPNYSSELNVNALLLGDSALYLCASIPIGTGDNEQFFGPGTRLTVL.

The V gene is TRBV25-1, the J gene TRBJ1-2; D not resolved. V was cut by 4 bases and J by 6 bases, with 12 bases left in between. This CDR3 has 13 residues. Germline V gene sequence: CDR1 MGHDK, CDR2 SYGVNS. CDR3 protein: CASSGGSWNGYTF. DNA of the CDR3: TGTGCCAGCAGTGGAGGGTCCTGGAATGGCTACACCTTC.

This clonotype was seen many times. The gene calls are TRBV27 and TRBJ2-7; the D gene is possibly TRBD2 (5 bases). The CDR3 totals 18 residues. V lost 2 bases, J lost 5 bases, and 25 bases lay in between. Germline V gene lookup returns CDR1 MNHEY and CDR2 SMNVEV (reference sequence). The CDR3 loop is CASSLRSTRTGYFHEQYF. CDR3 coding DNA: TGTGCCAGCAGTTTAAGGTCAACCAGGACGGGATACTTCCACGAGCAGTACTTC.

This clonotype was observed many times. V is TRBV15 and J is TRBJ1-2, with 9 bases identical to TRBD1. Trimming removed 0 bases from V and 4 bases from J; junction bases left unmatched: 3. Germline V lookup: CDR1 LNHNV, CDR2 YYDKDF (reference sequence). This CDR3 contains 15 residues. Here the CDR3 reads CATSRDPGQGYGYTF. CDR3 in DNA: TGTGCCACCAGCAGAGATCCGGGACAGGGCTATGGCTACACCTTC.

This clonotype has more than one count but fewer than ten. The chain employs TRBV18 and TRBJ2-3; tentatively, D is TRBD2 (5 bases). Germline V gene data show CDR1 as KGHSH and CDR2 as LQKENI. V gave up 4 bases and J gave up 0 bases, with 11 bases separating them. The CDR3 totals 15 residues. CDR3: CASSLIWESTDTQYF. DNA of the CDR3: TGTGCCAGCTCACTAATTTGGGAGAGCACAGATACGCAGTATTTT.

In this sample, this clonotype turned up many times. The gene calls are TRBV4-1 and TRBJ2-3; perhaps TRBD1 as D (5 bases). V shed 4 bases and J shed 2 bases, with 13 bases lying between them. The length of the CDR3 is 15 residues. Germline assignment: CDR1 MGHRA and CDR2 YSYEKL. The CDR3 DNA follows: TGCGCCAGCAGCCTCAGGGTACTGCCCACAGATACGCAGTATTTT. It encodes CASSLRVLPTDTQYF.

V is TRBV12-3 or TRBV12-4 and J is TRBJ1-1, with 7 bases identical to TRBD1. CDR3 length: 14 residues. Trimming removed 7 bases from V and 1 base from J; junction bases left unmatched: 6. The CDR3 protein is CASIRDRSNTEAFF. In DNA, the CDR3 is TGTGCCAGCATACGGGACAGATCGAACACTGAAGCTTTCTTT.

There are a few counts of this clonotype. The chain carries TRBV11-2 and TRBJ1-1, with unresolved D. V was clipped by 5 bases and J by 4 bases, with 11 bases between them. The CDR3 runs 13 residues. Germline values: CDR1 SGHAT, CDR2 FQNNGV. The chain's CDR3 is CASSLTVVTEAFF. In DNA form, the CDR3 reads TGTGCCAGCAGCCTAACAGTGGTCACTGAAGCTTTCTTT.

This clonotype was counted ten times or more. The V call is TRBV4-3, the J call TRBJ2-1; D is undetermined. V gave up 0 bases and J gave up 2 bases, with 11 bases separating them. Per germline, CDR1 LGHNA and CDR2 YSLEER. CDR3 length: 16 amino acids. In DNA form, the CDR3 reads TGCGCCAGCAGCCAAGACCCTGTAGGAACCTACAATGAGCAGTTCTTC. This translates into CASSQDPVGTYNEQFF.

This rearrangement joins TRBV20-1 to TRBJ2-5, with TRBD1 matching over 7 bases. The V gene end was trimmed by 3 bases and the J gene end by 4 bases; junction bases not matched to a gene: 2. Per germline, CDR1 DFQATT and CDR2 SNEGSKA (reference sequence). There are 12 residues in the CDR3. CDR3: CSARTGLETQYF. The CDR3 DNA is TGCAGTGCTAGGACAGGGTTAGAGACCCAGTACTTC.

This clonotype has a count of ten or more. In DNA form, the CDR3 reads TGCAGTGCTAGAGACCTGACTAGCCCGTGGACCGGGGAGCTGTTTTTT. This gives the protein CSARDLTSPWTGELFF. This chain connects TRBV20-1 to TRBJ2-2, with TRBD2 matching over 7 bases. Germline loops: CDR1 DFQATT, CDR2 SNEGSKA (reference sequence). The junction had 9 bases not matched to a gene; V was cut back by 0 bases and J by 5 bases. The CDR3 extends over 16 amino acids.

This clonotype appeared a few times. This chain connects TRBV7-2 to TRBJ2-7; possible D gene TRBD2, 6 bases. The germline V gene encodes CDR1 SGHTA and CDR2 FQGNSA. V was shortened by 2 bases and J by 3 bases, with 14 bases between the two germline ends. The CDR3 loop spans 15 amino acids. CDR3 protein: CASSLSASDHYEQYF. As DNA, the CDR3 is TGTGCCAGCAGCTTAAGTGCTAGCGATCACTACGAGCAGTACTTC.

This clonotype showed up many times. The genes are TRBV5-1 and TRBJ2-7; tentatively, D is TRBD1 (6 bases). The germline V gene encodes CDR1 SGHRS and CDR2 YFSETQ. Trimming took 4 bases from V and 5 from J, leaving 16 bases between them. The CDR3 extends over 14 amino acids. In nucleotides, the CDR3 is TGCGCCAGCAGCCCGCTACAGGGAATAGACGAGCAGTACTTC. It is translated as CASSPLQGIDEQYF. The full variable domain, with the rest looked up from reference TRBV5-1 and TRBJ2-7, is KAGVTQTPRYLIKTRGQQVTLSCSPISGHRSVSWYQQTPGQGLQFLFEYFSETQRNKGNFPGRFSGRQFSNSRSEMNVSTLELGDSALYLCASSPLQGIDEQYFGPGTRLTVT.